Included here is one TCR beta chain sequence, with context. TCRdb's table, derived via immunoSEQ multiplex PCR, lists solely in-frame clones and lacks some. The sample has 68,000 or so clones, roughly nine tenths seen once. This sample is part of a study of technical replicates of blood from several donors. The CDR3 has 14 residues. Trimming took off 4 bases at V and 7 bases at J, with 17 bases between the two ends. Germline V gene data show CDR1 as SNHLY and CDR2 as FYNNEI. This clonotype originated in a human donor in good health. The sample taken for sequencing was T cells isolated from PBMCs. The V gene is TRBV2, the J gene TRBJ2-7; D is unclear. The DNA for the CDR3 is TGTGCCAGCAGTGGAGATAGCCGCCGTATAGAGCAGTACTTC. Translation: CASSGDSRRIEQYF.